Sequencing of this T cell receptor beta chain was carried out in a study of OX40 agonist ivuxolimab in advanced cancers. About the research overall: Three patients had partial responses: one hepatocellular carcinoma, two cutaneous melanoma.

Produced via immunoSEQ multiplex PCR; TCRdb's table is partial and in-frame only. This table has roughly 93,000 clones, about four fifths appearing once. Study-wide points: A proportion of nonresponders additionally exhibited low normalized T-cell clonal expansion.

About this clone itself: Its specificity is unknown.

Sequencing was performed on CD4+ or CD8+ T cells sorted from blood, taken in a trial of the OX40 agonist ivuxolimab. The TCR comes from an adult with an advanced solid tumor such as melanoma, head and neck, liver or kidney cancer.

The CDR3, as DNA: TGCGCCAGCAGTCGGACTAGCGGGAGTACAGATACGCAGTATTTT. This gives the protein CASSRTSGSTDTQYF. The J gene is TRBJ2-3, the V gene TRBV10-2; 13 bases are shared with TRBD2. V gave up 5 bases and J gave up 3 bases; unmatched junction bases: 2. The CDR3 spans 15 residues. Germline V CDR1 and CDR2: WSHSY, SAAADI.